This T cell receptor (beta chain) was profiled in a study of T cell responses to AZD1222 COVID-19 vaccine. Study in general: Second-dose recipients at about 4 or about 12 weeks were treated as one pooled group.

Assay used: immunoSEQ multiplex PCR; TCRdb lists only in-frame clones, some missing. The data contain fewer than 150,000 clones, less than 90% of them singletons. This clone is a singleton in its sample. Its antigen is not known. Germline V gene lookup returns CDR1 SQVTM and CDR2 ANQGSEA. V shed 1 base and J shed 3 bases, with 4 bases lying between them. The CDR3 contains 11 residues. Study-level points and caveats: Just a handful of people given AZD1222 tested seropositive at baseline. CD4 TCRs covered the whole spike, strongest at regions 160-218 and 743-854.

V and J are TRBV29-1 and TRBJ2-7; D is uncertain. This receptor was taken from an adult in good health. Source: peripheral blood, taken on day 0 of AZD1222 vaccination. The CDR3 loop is CSVEASYEQYF. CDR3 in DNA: TGCAGCGTTGAAGCAAGCTACGAGCAGTACTTC.